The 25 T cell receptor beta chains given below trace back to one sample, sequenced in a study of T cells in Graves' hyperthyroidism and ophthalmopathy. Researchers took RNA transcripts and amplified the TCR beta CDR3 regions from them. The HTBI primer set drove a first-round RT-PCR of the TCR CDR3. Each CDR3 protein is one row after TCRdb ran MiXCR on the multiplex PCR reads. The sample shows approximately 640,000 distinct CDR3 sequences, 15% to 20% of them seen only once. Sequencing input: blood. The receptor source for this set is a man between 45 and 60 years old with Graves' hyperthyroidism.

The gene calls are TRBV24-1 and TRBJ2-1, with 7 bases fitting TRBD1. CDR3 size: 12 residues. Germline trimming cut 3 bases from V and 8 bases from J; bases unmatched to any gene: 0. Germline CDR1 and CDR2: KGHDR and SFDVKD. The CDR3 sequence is CATSDQGDEQFF. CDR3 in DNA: TGTGCCACCAGTGATCAGGGGGATGAGCAGTTCTTC.

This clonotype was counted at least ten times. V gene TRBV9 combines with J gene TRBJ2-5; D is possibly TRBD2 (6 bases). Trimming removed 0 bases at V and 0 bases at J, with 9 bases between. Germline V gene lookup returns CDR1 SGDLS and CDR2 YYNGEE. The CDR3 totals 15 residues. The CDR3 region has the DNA TGTGCCAGCAGCGTAGACTGGGAGGACCAAGAGACCCAGTACTTC. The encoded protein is CASSVDWEDQETQYF.

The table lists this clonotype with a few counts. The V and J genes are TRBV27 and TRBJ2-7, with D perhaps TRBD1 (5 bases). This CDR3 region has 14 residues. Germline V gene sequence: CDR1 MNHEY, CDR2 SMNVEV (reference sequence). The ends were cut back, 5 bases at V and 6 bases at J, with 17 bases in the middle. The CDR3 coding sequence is TGTGCCAGCAGTCCAAGAAGGTTGGGGCTCGAGCAGTACTTC. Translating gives CASSPRRLGLEQYF.

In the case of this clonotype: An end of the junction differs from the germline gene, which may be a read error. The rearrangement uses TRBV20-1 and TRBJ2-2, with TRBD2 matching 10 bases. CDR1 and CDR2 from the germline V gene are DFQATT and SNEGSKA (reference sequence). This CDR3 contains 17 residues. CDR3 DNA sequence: TGTAGTGCTAGAGATTGGGCTAGCGGGAGAAACACCGGGGAGCTGTTTTTT. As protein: CSARDWASGRNTGELFF.

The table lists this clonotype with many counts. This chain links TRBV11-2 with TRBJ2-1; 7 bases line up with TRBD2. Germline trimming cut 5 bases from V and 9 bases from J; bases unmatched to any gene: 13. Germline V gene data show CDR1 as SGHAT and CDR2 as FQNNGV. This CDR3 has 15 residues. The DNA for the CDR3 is TGTGCCAGCAGCCCCTCCGGGGGGTGGGAGATTGAGCAGTTCTTC. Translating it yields CASSPSGGWEIEQFF.

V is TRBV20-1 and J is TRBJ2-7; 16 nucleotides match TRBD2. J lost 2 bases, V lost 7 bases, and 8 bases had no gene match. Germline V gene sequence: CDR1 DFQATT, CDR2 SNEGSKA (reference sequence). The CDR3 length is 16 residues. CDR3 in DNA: TGCAGTGTTACGCCGGGACTAGCGGGAGGGCCCTACGAGCAGTACTTC. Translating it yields CSVTPGLAGGPYEQYF.

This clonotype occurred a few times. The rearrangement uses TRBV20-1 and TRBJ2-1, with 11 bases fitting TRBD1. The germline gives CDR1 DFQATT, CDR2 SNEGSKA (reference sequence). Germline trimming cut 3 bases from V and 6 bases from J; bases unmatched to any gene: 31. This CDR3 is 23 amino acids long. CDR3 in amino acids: CSARGDRGLTGTRSRFGVNEQFF. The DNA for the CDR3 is TGCAGTGCTAGGGGGGACAGGGGGTTAACCGGGACTAGATCACGGTTTGGAGTCAATGAGCAGTTCTTC.

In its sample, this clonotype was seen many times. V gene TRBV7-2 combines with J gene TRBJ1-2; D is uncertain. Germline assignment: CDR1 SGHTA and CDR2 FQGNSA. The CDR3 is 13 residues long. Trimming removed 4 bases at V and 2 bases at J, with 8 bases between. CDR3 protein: CASSWRENYGYTF. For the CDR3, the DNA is TGTGCCAGCAGCTGGCGGGAGAACTATGGCTACACCTTC. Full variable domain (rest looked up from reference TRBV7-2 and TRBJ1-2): GAGVSQSPSNKVTEKGKDVELRCDPISGHTALYWYRQSLGQGLEFLIYFQGNSAPDKSGLPSDRFSAERTGGSVSTLTIQRTQQEDSAVYLCASSWRENYGYTFGSGTRLTVV.

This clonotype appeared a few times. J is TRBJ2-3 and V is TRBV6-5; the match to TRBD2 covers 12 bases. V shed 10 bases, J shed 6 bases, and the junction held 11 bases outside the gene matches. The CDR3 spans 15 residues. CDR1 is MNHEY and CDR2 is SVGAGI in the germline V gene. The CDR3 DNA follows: TGTGCCATCAGATACTCTAGCGGGGGGGAGGATACGCAGTATTTT. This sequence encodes CAIRYSSGGEDTQYF.

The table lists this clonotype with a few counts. The CDR3 DNA reads TGTGCCAGTAGTATTTCCGGTGCGGGGGCCAACGTCCTGACTTTC. Protein sequence: CASSISGAGANVLTF. This chain uses TRBV19 with TRBJ2-6; D ambiguous. Per germline, CDR1 LNHDA and CDR2 SQIVND (reference sequence). The CDR3 length is 15 residues. V lost 3 bases to trimming and J lost 4 bases, with 10 bases between them.

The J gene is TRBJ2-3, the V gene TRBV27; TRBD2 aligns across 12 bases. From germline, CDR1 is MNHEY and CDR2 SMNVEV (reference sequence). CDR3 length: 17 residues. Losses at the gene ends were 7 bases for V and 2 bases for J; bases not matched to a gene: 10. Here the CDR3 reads CASIPLGLAGPTDTQYF. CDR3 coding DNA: TGTGCCAGCATCCCGTTGGGACTAGCGGGCCCCACAGATACGCAGTATTTT.

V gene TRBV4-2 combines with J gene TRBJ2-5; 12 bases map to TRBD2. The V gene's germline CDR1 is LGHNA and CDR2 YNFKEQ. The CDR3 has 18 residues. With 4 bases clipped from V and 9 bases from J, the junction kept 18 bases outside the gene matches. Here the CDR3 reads CASSPEDLRTSGTEAQYF. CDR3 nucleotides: TGTGCCAGCAGCCCTGAAGATTTGCGGACTAGCGGGACGGAGGCCCAGTACTTC.

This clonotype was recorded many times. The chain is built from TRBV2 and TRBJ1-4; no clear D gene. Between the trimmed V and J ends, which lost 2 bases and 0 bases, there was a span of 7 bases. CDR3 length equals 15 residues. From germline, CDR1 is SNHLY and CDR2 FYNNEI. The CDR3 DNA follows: TGTGCCAGCAGTGAACTTCAGGCAACTAATGAAAAACTGTTTTTT. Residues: CASSELQATNEKLFF.

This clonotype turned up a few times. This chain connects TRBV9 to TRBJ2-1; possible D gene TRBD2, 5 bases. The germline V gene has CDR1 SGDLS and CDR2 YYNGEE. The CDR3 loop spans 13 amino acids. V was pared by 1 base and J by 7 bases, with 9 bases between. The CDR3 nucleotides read TGTGCCAGCAGCGTACAACTAGTAAATGAGCAGTTCTTC. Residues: CASSVQLVNEQFF.

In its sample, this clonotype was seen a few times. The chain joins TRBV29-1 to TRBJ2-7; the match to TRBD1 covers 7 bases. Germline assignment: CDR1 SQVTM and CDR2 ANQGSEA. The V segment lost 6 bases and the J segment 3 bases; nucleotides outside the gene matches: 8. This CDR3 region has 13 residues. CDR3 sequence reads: CSVGRDSRYEQYF. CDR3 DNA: TGCAGCGTGGGTAGGGACAGCCGCTACGAGCAGTACTTC.

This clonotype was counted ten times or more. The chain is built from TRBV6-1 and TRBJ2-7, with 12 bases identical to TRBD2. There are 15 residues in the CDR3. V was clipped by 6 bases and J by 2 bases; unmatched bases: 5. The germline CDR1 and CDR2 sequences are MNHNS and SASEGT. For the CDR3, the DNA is TGTGCCAGCAGCTGGACTAGCGGGGAACCCTACGAGCAGTACTTC. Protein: CASSWTSGEPYEQYF.

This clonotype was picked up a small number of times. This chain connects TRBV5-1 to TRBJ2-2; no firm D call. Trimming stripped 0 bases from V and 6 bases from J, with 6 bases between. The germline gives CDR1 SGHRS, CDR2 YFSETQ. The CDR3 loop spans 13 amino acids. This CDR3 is CASSLVYSGELFF. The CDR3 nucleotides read TGCGCCAGCAGCTTGGTCTACTCCGGGGAGCTGTTTTTT.

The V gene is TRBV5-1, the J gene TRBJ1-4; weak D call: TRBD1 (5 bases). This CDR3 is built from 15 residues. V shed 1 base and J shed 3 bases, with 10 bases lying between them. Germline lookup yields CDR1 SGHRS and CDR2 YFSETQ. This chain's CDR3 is CASSLLGEANEKLFF. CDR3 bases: TGCGCCAGCAGCTTGCTGGGGGAAGCTAATGAAAAACTGTTTTTT.

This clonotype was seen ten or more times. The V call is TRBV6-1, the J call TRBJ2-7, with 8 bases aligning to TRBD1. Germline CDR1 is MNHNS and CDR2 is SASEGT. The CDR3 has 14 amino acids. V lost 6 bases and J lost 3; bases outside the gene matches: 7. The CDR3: CASRLQGGDYEQYF. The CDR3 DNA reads TGTGCCAGCAGGCTACAGGGGGGAGACTACGAGCAGTACTTC.

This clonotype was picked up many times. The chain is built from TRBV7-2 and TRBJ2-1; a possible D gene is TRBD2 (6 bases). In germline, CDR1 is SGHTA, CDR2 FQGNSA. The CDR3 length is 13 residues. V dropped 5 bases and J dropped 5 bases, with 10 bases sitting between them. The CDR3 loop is CASSPRRDNEQFF. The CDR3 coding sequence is TGTGCCAGCAGCCCCCGGAGGGACAATGAGCAGTTCTTC.

The CDR3 coding sequence is TGCAGCGCCGTCTTAAATAACTATGGCTACACCTTC. It encodes CSAVLNNYGYTF. The gene calls are TRBV29-1 and TRBJ1-2; D unresolved. V was clipped by 7 bases and J by 1 base, with 10 bases between them. This CDR3 is 12 amino acids long. The germline gives CDR1 SQVTM, CDR2 ANQGSEA.

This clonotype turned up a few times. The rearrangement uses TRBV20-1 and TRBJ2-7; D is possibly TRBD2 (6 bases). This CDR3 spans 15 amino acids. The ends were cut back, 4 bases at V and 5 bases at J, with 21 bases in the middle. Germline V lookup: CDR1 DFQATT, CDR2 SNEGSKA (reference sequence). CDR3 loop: CSAMEPLAGRDEQYF. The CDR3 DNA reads TGCAGTGCTATGGAGCCGTTGGCGGGACGTGACGAGCAGTACTTC.

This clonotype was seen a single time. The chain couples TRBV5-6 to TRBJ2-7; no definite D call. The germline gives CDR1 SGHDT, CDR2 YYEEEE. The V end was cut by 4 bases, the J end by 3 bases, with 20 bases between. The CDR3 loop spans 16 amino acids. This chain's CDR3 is CASSPPVLRVDYEQYF. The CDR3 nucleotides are TGTGCCAGCAGCCCTCCGGTCCTTAGGGTGGACTACGAGCAGTACTTC.

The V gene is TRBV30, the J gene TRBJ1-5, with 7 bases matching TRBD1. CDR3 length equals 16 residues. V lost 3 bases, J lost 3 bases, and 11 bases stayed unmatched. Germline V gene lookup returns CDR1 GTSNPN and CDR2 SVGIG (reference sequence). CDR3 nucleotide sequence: TGTGCCTGGAGGGGACGGGACAGCTATCTCAATCAGCCCCAGCATTTT. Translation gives CAWRGRDSYLNQPQHF.

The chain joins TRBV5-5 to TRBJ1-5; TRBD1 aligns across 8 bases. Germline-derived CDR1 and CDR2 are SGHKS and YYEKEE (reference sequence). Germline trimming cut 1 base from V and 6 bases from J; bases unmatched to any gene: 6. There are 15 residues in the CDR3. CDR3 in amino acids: CASSLFQGASQPQHF. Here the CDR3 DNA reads TGTGCCAGCAGCTTGTTCCAGGGGGCGAGTCAGCCCCAGCATTTT.